One and the same sample provided the 10 T cell receptor beta chains below, sequenced in a study of shared clonotypes between healthy human individuals. This table comes from immunoSEQ multiplex PCR, and its TCRdb copy is limited to in-frame clones, with some not included. Of about a million clones in the sample, approximately 80% were seen once. The specimen sequenced was memory CD4+ T cells sorted from blood. Subset defined: CD45RA-negative fraction. Receptor source: a man younger than 35 in good health.

The chain carries TRBV2 and TRBJ1-2; 8 positions match TRBD1. V shed 3 bases and J 4 bases; nucleotides not matched to a gene: 1. Germline V gives CDR1 SNHLY, CDR2 FYNNEI. The length of the CDR3 is 13 residues. CDR3 sequence (DNA): TGTGCCAGCAGTGAGGGACAGGCCTATGGCTACACCTTC. It yields the protein CASSEGQAYGYTF.

This clone was picked up a small number of times. The V and J genes are TRBV7-2 and TRBJ1-1; no clear D. The CDR3 totals 13 residues. Trimming shortened V by 2 bases and J by 0 bases, and 4 bases separated the two germline ends. Germline lookup yields CDR1 SGHTA and CDR2 FQGNSA. CDR3 nucleotides: TGTGCCAGCAGCTTACCCCTGAACACTGAAGCTTTCTTT. It translates to CASSLPLNTEAFF.

The rearrangement joins TRBV30 to TRBJ1-5; D unclear. This CDR3 spans 13 amino acids. Between the trimmed V and J ends, which lost 2 bases and 1 base, there was a span of 6 bases. Germline V gene sequence: CDR1 GTSNPN, CDR2 SVGIG (reference sequence). CDR3 bases: TGTGCCTGGAGTTTGGCAAGCAATCAGCCCCAGCATTTT. Protein product: CAWSLASNQPQHF.

The chain combines TRBV1 with TRBJ2-7; the table assigns TRBD1, which was not confirmed against the DNA. TRBV1 is a documented pseudogene. The CDR3 is 15 residues long. Written as DNA, the CDR3 is TGCACCAGCAGCCAAGATCAGGGATTCTCCTACGAGCAGTACTTC. Translating gives CTSSQDQGFSYEQYF.

The chain links TRBV7-2 to TRBJ2-3; TRBD2 aligns across 7 bases. Germline V gives CDR1 SGHTA, CDR2 FQGNSA. The CDR3 extends over 16 amino acids. V lost 5 bases and J lost 4; bases outside the gene matches: 12. The CDR3 sequence: CASSPKMTSLADTQYF. In DNA form, the CDR3 reads TGTGCCAGCAGCCCGAAGATGACTAGCCTTGCAGATACGCAGTATTTT.

This clone was picked up one time. The chain is built from TRBV5-6 and TRBJ1-4, with 8 bases identical to TRBD1. The CDR3 length is 17 residues. The germline CDR1 and CDR2 sequences are SGHDT and YYEEEE. With V trimmed by 4 bases and J by 2 bases, 10 bases remained unmatched. The CDR3, as DNA: TGTGCCAGCAGCCTGGCCCACAGGGGGATCACTAATGAAAAACTGTTTTTT. Translation: CASSLAHRGITNEKLFF.

Here the CDR3 DNA reads TGTGCCAGCAGCCCTGCGATGGGGGCCGGGGAGACCCAGTACTTC. As protein: CASSPAMGAGETQYF. The chain couples TRBV5-4 to TRBJ2-5, with a weak D call TRBD1 (6 bases). Germline assignment: CDR1 SGHNT and CDR2 YYREEE (reference sequence). CDR3 length: 15 amino acids. Trimming left V 4 bases short and J 5 bases short, with 18 bases between.

The chain carries TRBV9 and TRBJ2-1; either TRBD1 or TRBD2 may supply D (6 bases each). This CDR3 is built from 19 residues. Trimming cost V 0 bases and J 4 bases, with 23 bases left between them. Germline CDR1 reads SGDLS; CDR2 reads YYNGEE. DNA for the CDR3: TGTGCCAGCAGCGTAGGAGTGACGGGGGTAGGGGGTTCTTACAATGAGCAGTTCTTC. Translating gives CASSVGVTGVGGSYNEQFF.

The V gene is TRBV11-2, the J gene TRBJ2-3; D is undetermined. The CDR3 covers 13 residues. The ends were cut back, 5 bases at V and 10 bases at J, with 16 bases in the middle. Germline-derived CDR1 and CDR2 are SGHAT and FQNNGV. CDR3 nucleotide sequence: TGTGCCAGCAGCGCACCTAATGGACGGTCGCAGTATTTT. Translating gives CASSAPNGRSQYF.

This sequence joins TRBV7-2 and TRBJ1-6, with D hard to call. This CDR3 contains 17 residues. Germline V lookup: CDR1 SGHTA, CDR2 FQGNSA. Trimming pared 2 bases from V and 0 bases from J, leaving 11 bases between. CDR3 residues: CASSLSLVSSYNSPLHF. CDR3 nucleotide sequence: TGTGCCAGCAGCTTATCATTAGTCAGCTCCTATAATTCACCCCTCCACTTT.